Following are 26 T cell receptor beta chains from one sample sequenced in a study of radiation and T cells in renal cell carcinoma. The time point here: baseline pretreatment blood. The treatment was: 15 Gy SBRT to primary tumor, nephrectomy 4 weeks later. The assay was immunoSEQ multiplex PCR, and TCRdb's table has in-frame clones only and misses some. This table has tens of thousands of clones, approximately 80% appearing once. Sequences were derived from blood, sampled from a patient whose treatment included radiotherapy and nephrectomy. The receptor set was obtained from an older woman with renal cell carcinoma.

This clone was seen only once. This chain links TRBV6-6 with TRBJ2-3, with 11 bases fitting TRBD2. J was trimmed by 8 bases and V by 5 bases; bases with no gene match: 12. The CDR3 is 16 residues long. Germline assignment: CDR1 MNHNY and CDR2 SVGAGI (reference sequence). The CDR3 region has the DNA TGTGCCAGCAGTCCCCTTCCTACTAGCGGGGGAGGTACGCAGTATTTT. Protein: CASSPLPTSGGGTQYF.

The chain joins TRBV5-1 to TRBJ1-1; perhaps TRBD1 as D (6 bases). This CDR3 is built from 14 residues. Per the germline V gene, CDR1 is SGHRS and CDR2 is YFSETQ. Trimming pared 7 bases from V and 3 bases from J, leaving 16 bases between. Here the CDR3 reads CASFRWGRDTEAFF. The CDR3 nucleotides read TGCGCCAGCTTCAGGTGGGGGCGGGACACTGAAGCTTTCTTT.

The genes are TRBV9 and TRBJ2-3; D possibly uses TRBD1 or TRBD2 (6 bases each). V shed 3 bases and J shed 2 bases, with 10 bases lying between them. The CDR3 totals 14 residues. Germline V gives CDR1 SGDLS, CDR2 YYNGEE. In DNA form, the CDR3 reads TGTGCCAGCAGCGAGAGGGGGGTCACAGATACGCAGTATTTT. It encodes CASSERGVTDTQYF.

The J gene is TRBJ2-7, the V gene TRBV7-9; D is ambiguous. CDR1 and CDR2 (germline): SEHNR, FQNEAQ (reference sequence). Trimming shortened V by 0 bases and J by 5 bases, and 14 bases separated the two germline ends. The CDR3 runs to 15 residues. This chain's CDR3 is CASSLALGYLNEQYF. In DNA, the CDR3 is TGTGCCAGCAGCTTAGCGCTGGGCTACCTGAACGAGCAGTACTTC.

The rearrangement uses TRBV7-8 and TRBJ2-3; D unclear. Germline assignment: CDR1 SGHVS and CDR2 FQNEAQ. The CDR3 has 14 residues. V lost 1 base and J lost 2, with 7 bases in between. The CDR3 coding sequence is TGTGCCAGCAGCTTAGGGTTTTTCACAGATACGCAGTATTTT. This codes for CASSLGFFTDTQYF.

In its sample, this clone was seen once. The chain links TRBV13 to TRBJ2-5; D unclear. The CDR3 covers 15 residues. V was clipped by 0 bases and J by 5 bases, with 13 bases between them. Per germline, CDR1 PRHDT and CDR2 FYEKMQ (reference sequence). Here the CDR3 reads CASSLGRSTWETQYF. CDR3 nucleotide sequence: TGTGCCAGCAGCTTAGGCCGCTCGACTTGGGAGACCCAGTACTTC.

The rearrangement joins TRBV6-6 to TRBJ1-3; tentatively, D is TRBD1 (5 bases). The CDR3 is 14 amino acids. Germline V lookup: CDR1 MNHNY, CDR2 SVGAGI (reference sequence). V lost 7 bases and J lost 8, with 18 bases in between. CDR3 sequence reads: CASTQIGTSDTIYF. The CDR3 bases are TGTGCCAGCACCCAGATCGGGACTTCAGACACCATATATTTT.

The V call is TRBV30, the J call TRBJ2-1; D is possibly TRBD1 (6 bases). This CDR3 comprises 16 residues. Germline CDR1 is GTSNPN and CDR2 is SVGIG (reference sequence). V dropped 4 bases and J dropped 4 bases, with 20 bases sitting between them. CDR3 nucleotides: TGTGCCTGGACCCTCCAGGGGACATCCAGATACAATGAGCAGTTCTTC. Protein sequence: CAWTLQGTSRYNEQFF.

The V gene is TRBV13, the J gene TRBJ2-5; maybe TRBD2 (6 bases). The CDR3 consists of 15 residues. V lost 3 bases and J 2 bases, leaving 13 bases between the germline ends. CDR1 and CDR2 (germline): PRHDT, FYEKMQ (reference sequence). CDR3 sequence: CASSFILAEQETQYF. CDR3 coding DNA: TGTGCCAGCAGCTTTATACTAGCAGAACAAGAGACCCAGTACTTC.

J is TRBJ1-2 and V is TRBV19, with 9 bases fitting TRBD1. The V gene end was trimmed by 4 bases and the J gene end by 4 bases; junction bases not matched to a gene: 4. Germline CDR1 reads LNHDA; CDR2 reads SQIVND (reference sequence). CDR3 length: 14 residues. The CDR3 nucleotides are TGTGCCAGTAGTAACCGGGACAGGGCCTATGGCTACACCTTC. As protein: CASSNRDRAYGYTF.

The chain links TRBV5-4 to TRBJ1-1; 7 nucleotides match TRBD1. Germline CDR1 SGHNT, CDR2 YYREEE (reference sequence). The CDR3 runs 12 residues. With V trimmed by 3 bases and J by 7 bases, 3 bases remained unmatched. The CDR3 DNA follows: TGTGCCAGCAGCTACAGACAGGGTGAAGCTTTCTTT. The encoded protein is CASSYRQGEAFF. Full variable domain (missing parts from reference TRBV5-4 and TRBJ1-1): ETGVTQSPTHLIKTRGQQVTLRCSSQSGHNTVSWYQQALGQGPQFIFQYYREEENGRGNFPPRFSGLQFPNYSSELNVNALELDDSALYLCASSYRQGEAFFGQGTRLTVV.

The V gene is TRBV6-5, the J gene TRBJ2-3; tentative D call: TRBD2 (5 bases). The CDR3 spans 15 residues. From germline, CDR1 is MNHEY and CDR2 SVGAGI. The ends were cut back, 6 bases at V and 3 bases at J, with 16 bases in the middle. CDR3 in DNA: TGTGCCAGCAGCCCCTTCGGCGGGCGGACAGATACGCAGTATTTT. Translation gives CASSPFGGRTDTQYF.

The chain's CDR3 is CASTNGGYTF. For the CDR3, the DNA is TGTGCCAGTACTAACGGGGGCTACACCTTC. The rearrangement joins TRBV19 to TRBJ1-2; D unresolved. Germline CDR1 and CDR2: LNHDA and SQIVND (reference sequence). The CDR3 has 10 amino acids. V gave up 7 bases and J gave up 8 bases, with 8 bases separating them.

CDR3 in amino acids: CASSPGQGMNTEAFF. CDR3 sequence (DNA): TGTGCCAGCAGCCCGGGACAGGGCATGAACACTGAAGCTTTCTTT. The chain combines TRBV2 with TRBJ1-1, with 9 bases that match TRBD1. V lost 6 bases and J lost 0; bases outside the gene matches: 5. The CDR3 runs 15 residues. Per germline, CDR1 SNHLY and CDR2 FYNNEI.

Points on this clone: A junction end diverges from the germline sequence, so it may reflect a read error. V usage is TRBV6-1 and J usage is TRBJ1-1, with TRBD1 matching 7 bases. This CDR3 spans 14 amino acids. In germline, CDR1 is MNHNS, CDR2 SASEGT. The CDR3 loop reads CATHRDRLNAEAFF. The CDR3, as DNA: TGTGCCACCCACCGGGACAGACTGAACGCTGAAGCTTTCTTT.

The V gene is TRBV19, the J gene TRBJ1-2; TRBD1 might be the D (6 bases). This CDR3 region has 12 residues. The germline CDR1 and CDR2 sequences are LNHDA and SQIVND (reference sequence). The CDR3 loop reads CATYGGLYGYTF. The CDR3 coding sequence is TGTGCAACGTACGGGGGGCTCTATGGCTACACCTTC.

V is TRBV5-6 and J is TRBJ2-2, with 9 nucleotides matching TRBD1. Looked up from germline, CDR1 is SGHDT and CDR2 is YYEEEE. The CDR3 loop spans 13 amino acids. V shed 3 bases, J shed 8 bases, and the junction held 2 bases outside the gene matches. The CDR3 bases are TGTGCCAGCAGCTGGACAGGGGTGGGGGAGCTGTTTTTT. This codes for CASSWTGVGELFF.

This clone showed up just once. V usage is TRBV27 and J usage is TRBJ1-6; D may be TRBD1 (6 bases). The germline CDR1 and CDR2 sequences are MNHEY and SMNVEV (reference sequence). The CDR3 is made up of 16 amino acids. V was cut by 2 bases and J by 2 bases, with 10 bases left in between. CDR3 amino acids: CASSLMGAAYNSPLHF. Here the CDR3 DNA reads TGTGCCAGCAGTTTAATGGGGGCTGCCTATAATTCACCCCTCCACTTT.

The V gene is TRBV6-5, the J gene TRBJ2-7, with D possibly matching TRBD2 (6 bases). Looked up from germline, CDR1 is MNHEY and CDR2 is SVGAGI. The V end was cut by 11 bases, the J end by 9 bases, with 26 bases between. The CDR3 extends over 14 amino acids. The CDR3 region has the DNA TGTGCCTCCCGGAGGGATACAGAGGGGCGAGGGCAGTACTTC. Amino acid sequence: CASRRDTEGRGQYF.

CDR3 amino acids: CASSYTTLNYGYTF. The CDR3 bases are TGTGCCAGCAGTTACACGACACTAAACTATGGCTACACCTTC. This chain links TRBV6-6 with TRBJ1-2; D is unresolved. V lost 2 bases and J lost 2, with 9 bases in between. Germline CDR1 MNHNY, CDR2 SVGAGI (reference sequence). This CDR3 comprises 14 residues.

The chain links TRBV6-1 to TRBJ1-3, with a possible D match to TRBD1 (6 bases). Germline V gene sequence: CDR1 MNHNS, CDR2 SASEGT. The CDR3 covers 15 residues. The V and J ends lost 2 bases and 0 bases respectively, with 8 bases between them. CDR3 in amino acids: CASSERDTSGNTIYF. The CDR3 nucleotides are TGTGCCAGCAGTGAACGGGACACCTCTGGAAACACCATATATTTT.

The gene calls are TRBV19 and TRBJ2-7; D gene ambiguous. This CDR3 is 14 amino acids long. Between the trimmed V and J ends, which lost 2 bases and 1 base, there was a span of 9 bases. Germline CDR1 is LNHDA and CDR2 is SQIVND (reference sequence). Here the CDR3 DNA reads TGTGCCAGTAGTATAACGTACGGTTCCTACGAGCAGTACTTC. Protein: CASSITYGSYEQYF.

The V and J genes are TRBV14 and TRBJ1-4; tentative D call: TRBD1 (5 bases). CDR3 size: 16 residues. Trimming pared 4 bases from V and 1 base from J, leaving 13 bases between. The germline gives CDR1 SGHDN, CDR2 FVKESK. The CDR3 sequence: CASSRVRRGTNEKLFF. CDR3 DNA: TGTGCCAGCAGCCGGGTCCGGAGGGGAACTAATGAAAAACTGTTTTTT.

This sequence joins TRBV6-5 and TRBJ1-2; D gene uncertain. The CDR3 has 14 amino acids. Germline assignment: CDR1 MNHEY and CDR2 SVGAGI. V lost 2 bases and J lost 3, with 10 bases in between. The CDR3 here is CASSYGPTYYGYTF. CDR3 sequence (DNA): TGTGCCAGCAGTTACGGCCCAACGTACTATGGCTACACCTTC.

The V and J genes are TRBV6-5 and TRBJ2-3; D not certain. Germline V CDR1 and CDR2: MNHEY, SVGAGI. V was shortened by 6 bases and J by 5 bases, with 6 bases between the two germline ends. The CDR3 consists of 11 residues. Here the CDR3 DNA reads TGTGCCAGCAGATTTAAAGATACGCAGTATTTT. Translation gives CASRFKDTQYF.

In regard to this clone: At one boundary the junction diverges from the germline segment, which might be a read error. V is TRBV13 and J is TRBJ1-4; a weak D match, TRBD1 (6 bases). The CDR3 runs 15 residues. Germline loops: CDR1 PRHDT, CDR2 FYEKMQ (reference sequence). As DNA, the CDR3 is TGTGCCAGCAGCCTAGGGGGTTCGACTAATGAAAAACTGTTTTTT. The encoded protein is CASSLGGSTNEKLFF.